These T cell receptor beta chains were read from a single sample in a study of T cells in localized non-small cell lung cancer. Method: immunoSEQ multiplex PCR; TCRdb's copy keeps in-frame clones and lacks some. The repertoire holds about 41,000 clones, with 83% as singletons. Sequencing was performed on PBMCs, taken before any cancer treatment. These receptors all come from a man aged 40-75 years with stage II lung adenocarcinoma. Each CDR3 is given with its conserved first and last residue. The D gene is left open where the match is weak. Not all rows give a size; the values are once, few, many and, for expanded clones, a class.

j_call: TRBJ2-2; clone_size: .; d_call: TRBD2; v_call: TRBV7-8; cdr3_aa: CASSFRASGSSGELFF; cdr3_nt: TGTGCCAGCAGCTTTCGGGCCAGCGGGAGTTCCGGGGAGCTGTTTTTT
j_call: TRBJ2-3; clone_size: .; d_call: .; v_call: TRBV29-1; cdr3_aa: CSVEDYRASRAPTSSTDTQYF; cdr3_nt: TGCAGCGTTGAAGATTACCGGGCAAGCCGCGCTCCAACCTCTAGCACAGATACGCAGTATTTT
j_call: TRBJ2-2; clone_size: .; d_call: .; v_call: TRBV7-9; cdr3_aa: CASSLGGTGELFF; cdr3_nt: TGTGCCAGCAGCTTAGGGGGGACCGGGGAGCTGTTTTTT
j_call: TRBJ2-1; clone_size: .; d_call: .; v_call: TRBV4-3; cdr3_aa: CASSQDPLRAYYNEQFF; cdr3_nt: TGCGCCAGCAGCCAAGATCCCCTCAGGGCGTACTACAATGAGCAGTTCTTC
j_call: TRBJ1-5; clone_size: .; d_call: .; v_call: TRBV28; cdr3_aa: CASSPGTHYQPQHF; cdr3_nt: TGTGCCAGCAGCCCCGGGACTCATTATCAGCCCCAGCATTTT
j_call: TRBJ2-3; clone_size: .; d_call: .; v_call: TRBV13; cdr3_aa: CASSPQPGRRSPDTQYF; cdr3_nt: TGTGCCAGCAGCCCCCAACCAGGGAGACGTAGCCCAGATACGCAGTATTTT
j_call: TRBJ2-7; clone_size: .; d_call: .; v_call: TRBV27; cdr3_aa: CASSTVGAYEQYF; cdr3_nt: TGTGCCAGCAGCACGGTGGGAGCCTACGAGCAGTACTTC
j_call: TRBJ1-5; clone_size: .; d_call: TRBD1; v_call: TRBV15; cdr3_aa: CATSRDGQGEQPQHF; cdr3_nt: TGTGCCACCAGCAGAGATGGACAGGGCGAACAGCCCCAGCATTTT
j_call: TRBJ2-4; clone_size: few; d_call: .; v_call: TRBV5-5; cdr3_aa: CASSLAPRVSENIQYF; cdr3_nt: TGTGCCAGCAGCCTGGCCCCACGGGTGAGCGAAAACATTCAGTACTTC
j_call: TRBJ2-7; clone_size: .; d_call: TRBD2; v_call: TRBV5-6; cdr3_aa: CASSSTSGGLLYEQYF; cdr3_nt: TGTGCCAGCAGCTCAACTAGCGGGGGGCTCCTCTACGAGCAGTACTTC
j_call: TRBJ2-1; clone_size: .; d_call: .; v_call: TRBV19; cdr3_aa: CASSTPQGRFDEQFF; cdr3_nt: TGTGCCAGTAGTACCCCCCAGGGAAGGTTTGATGAGCAGTTCTTC
j_call: TRBJ2-1; clone_size: .; d_call: .; v_call: TRBV18; cdr3_aa: CASSPPSLVSYNEQFF; cdr3_nt: TGTGCCAGCTCACCACCATCGCTAGTGTCCTACAATGAGCAGTTCTTC
j_call: TRBJ2-5; clone_size: once; d_call: .; v_call: TRBV6-5; cdr3_aa: CASSYGREGGTQYF; cdr3_nt: TGTGCCAGCAGTTACGGCAGGGAGGGGGGGACCCAGTACTTC
j_call: TRBJ2-7; clone_size: .; d_call: .; v_call: TRBV30; cdr3_aa: CAWSLPGAQWSSYEQYF; cdr3_nt: TGTGCCTGGAGCCTCCCCGGAGCGCAGTGGAGCTCCTACGAGCAGTACTTC
j_call: TRBJ2-7; clone_size: few; d_call: TRBD2; v_call: TRBV5-1; cdr3_aa: CASSSSGGAHEQYF; cdr3_nt: TGCGCCAGCAGCTCTAGCGGGGGGGCCCACGAGCAGTACTTC
j_call: TRBJ1-2; clone_size: .; d_call: .; v_call: TRBV27; cdr3_aa: CATWGVYGYTF; cdr3_nt: TGTGCCACCTGGGGGGTCTATGGCTACACCTTC
j_call: TRBJ1-1; clone_size: .; d_call: .; v_call: TRBV5-4; cdr3_aa: CASSLEQTTEAFF; cdr3_nt: TGTGCCAGCAGCTTGGAACAGACAACTGAAGCTTTCTTT
j_call: TRBJ2-1; clone_size: once; d_call: .; v_call: TRBV5-4; cdr3_aa: CASSFGREQFF; cdr3_nt: TGTGCCAGCAGCTTCGGCCGGGAGCAGTTCTTC
j_call: TRBJ1-2; clone_size: .; d_call: .; v_call: TRBV21-1; cdr3_aa: CASSRPTGGLGYTF; cdr3_nt: TGTGCCAGCAGTCGCCCTACAGGGGGCCTGGGCTACACCTTC
j_call: TRBJ2-1; clone_size: .; d_call: .; v_call: TRBV6-4; cdr3_aa: CASSGGTRNEQFF; cdr3_nt: TGTGCCAGCAGTGGGGGGACTCGCAATGAGCAGTTCTTC
j_call: TRBJ1-5; clone_size: .; d_call: TRBD1; v_call: TRBV2; cdr3_aa: CASSRQGLMNNQPQHF; cdr3_nt: TGTGCCAGCAGTCGACAGGGGCTTATGAACAATCAGCCCCAGCATTTT
j_call: TRBJ2-2; clone_size: .; d_call: .; v_call: TRBV14; cdr3_aa: CASSQVNGAGELFF; cdr3_nt: TGTGCCAGCAGCCAAGTTAATGGGGCCGGGGAGCTGTTTTTT
j_call: TRBJ2-1; clone_size: .; d_call: .; v_call: TRBV7-3; cdr3_aa: CASSSLGAHTYNEQFF; cdr3_nt: TGTGCCAGCAGCTCCCTGGGGGCTCATACCTACAATGAGCAGTTCTTC
j_call: TRBJ2-2; clone_size: .; d_call: TRBD2; v_call: TRBV27; cdr3_aa: CASSRSGGLAGNTGELFF; cdr3_nt: TGTGCCAGCAGTCGGTCAGGGGGACTAGCGGGTAACACCGGGGAGCTGTTTTTT
j_call: TRBJ2-3; clone_size: .; d_call: .; v_call: TRBV6-5; cdr3_aa: CASRLGRGADTQYF; cdr3_nt: TGTGCCAGCAGGCTAGGGCGAGGCGCAGATACGCAGTATTTT
j_call: TRBJ1-2; clone_size: once; d_call: .; v_call: TRBV7-3; cdr3_aa: CASSSPLSRGGGYTF; cdr3_nt: TGTGCCAGCAGCTCACCGCTATCCAGGGGAGGTGGCTACACCTTC
j_call: TRBJ2-7; clone_size: .; d_call: .; v_call: TRBV19; cdr3_aa: CASSLRDRAYEQYF; cdr3_nt: TGTGCCAGTAGTCTCCGGGACCGAGCCTACGAGCAGTACTTC
j_call: TRBJ2-7; clone_size: .; d_call: TRBD1; v_call: TRBV19; cdr3_aa: CASSKYRTGADTYEQYF; cdr3_nt: TGTGCCAGTAGTAAATATAGGACAGGGGCCGACACCTACGAGCAGTACTTC
j_call: TRBJ1-2; clone_size: .; d_call: .; v_call: TRBV4-2; cdr3_aa: CASSRDSNYGYTF; cdr3_nt: TGTGCCAGCAGCCGGGACTCAAACTATGGCTACACCTTC
j_call: TRBJ2-7; clone_size: .; d_call: TRBD1; v_call: TRBV11-3; cdr3_aa: CASSLGGQTTGYEQYF; cdr3_nt: TGTGCCAGCAGCTTAGGGGGACAGACGACGGGCTACGAGCAGTACTTC
j_call: TRBJ2-7; clone_size: .; d_call: TRBD1; v_call: TRBV27; cdr3_aa: CASSLGQGVSYEQYF; cdr3_nt: TGTGCCAGCAGTTTAGGGCAGGGGGTCTCCTACGAGCAGTACTTC
j_call: TRBJ2-5; clone_size: .; d_call: TRBD1; v_call: TRBV2; cdr3_aa: CASRPGTGGVSMETQYF; cdr3_nt: TGTGCCAGCAGGCCCGGGACAGGGGGCGTTTCGATGGAGACCCAGTACTTC
j_call: TRBJ2-7; clone_size: .; d_call: .; v_call: TRBV9; cdr3_aa: CASSEGVGPGYEQYF; cdr3_nt: TGTGCCAGCAGCGAGGGGGTCGGACCGGGCTACGAGCAGTACTTC
j_call: TRBJ1-2; clone_size: .; d_call: .; v_call: TRBV10-3; cdr3_aa: CAISEGGSYYGYTF; cdr3_nt: TGTGCCATCAGTGAAGGGGGTAGCTACTATGGCTACACCTTC
j_call: TRBJ2-3; clone_size: once; d_call: .; v_call: TRBV11-3; cdr3_aa: CASSLSQGSTDTQYF; cdr3_nt: TGTGCCAGCAGCTTAAGCCAGGGGAGCACAGATACGCAGTATTTT
j_call: TRBJ1-6; clone_size: .; d_call: .; v_call: TRBV30; cdr3_aa: CAWKQQGAYNSPLHF; cdr3_nt: TGTGCCTGGAAACAACAGGGAGCCTATAATTCACCCCTCCACTTT
j_call: TRBJ2-3; clone_size: few; d_call: .; v_call: TRBV9; cdr3_aa: CASSPVLEDTQYF; cdr3_nt: TGTGCCAGCAGCCCCGTGTTAGAAGATACGCAGTATTTT
j_call: TRBJ2-3; clone_size: .; d_call: .; v_call: TRBV15; cdr3_aa: CATSSRDMDTQYF; cdr3_nt: TGTGCCACCAGCAGTAGGGATATGGATACGCAGTATTTT
j_call: TRBJ2-5; clone_size: once; d_call: TRBD1; v_call: TRBV6-5; cdr3_aa: CASSYGRDRRTQYF; cdr3_nt: TGTGCCAGCAGTTACGGTCGGGACAGGAGGACCCAGTACTTC
j_call: TRBJ1-5; clone_size: .; d_call: .; v_call: TRBV28; cdr3_aa: CASSLPALGQPQHF; cdr3_nt: TGTGCCAGCAGTTTACCCGCTTTGGGTCAGCCCCAGCATTTT
j_call: TRBJ1-1; clone_size: .; d_call: TRBD1; v_call: TRBV30; cdr3_aa: CAWIILGGAQAFF; cdr3_nt: TGTGCCTGGATAATTTTAGGGGGCGCCCAGGCTTTCTTT
j_call: TRBJ2-6; clone_size: .; d_call: TRBD1; v_call: TRBV18; cdr3_aa: CASSPRPGTGSSGANVLTF; cdr3_nt: TGTGCCAGCTCACCAAGACCCGGGACAGGGTCTTCTGGGGCCAACGTCCTGACTTTC
j_call: TRBJ2-7; clone_size: .; d_call: .; v_call: TRBV25-1; cdr3_aa: CASSVGAAGDTPYEQYF; cdr3_nt: TGTGCCAGCAGTGTAGGTGCGGCAGGGGATACCCCATACGAGCAGTACTTC
j_call: TRBJ2-5; clone_size: .; d_call: .; v_call: TRBV7-2; cdr3_aa: CASRDSSQETQYF; cdr3_nt: TGTGCCAGCAGGGACAGTTCCCAAGAGACCCAGTACTTC
j_call: TRBJ1-2; clone_size: .; d_call: TRBD1; v_call: TRBV7-8; cdr3_aa: CASSSRWTGGDYGYTF; cdr3_nt: TGTGCCAGCAGCTCTCGTTGGACAGGGGGCGACTATGGCTACACCTTC
j_call: TRBJ2-7; clone_size: .; d_call: TRBD2; v_call: TRBV10-1; cdr3_aa: CASSEQLAGGQISYEQYF; cdr3_nt: TGCGCCAGCAGTGAGCAGTTAGCGGGGGGCCAAATCTCCTACGAGCAGTACTTC
j_call: TRBJ2-6; clone_size: .; d_call: .; v_call: TRBV7-9; cdr3_aa: CASSPMDYISGANVLTF; cdr3_nt: TGTGCCAGCAGCCCGATGGACTATATCTCTGGGGCCAACGTCCTGACTTTC
j_call: TRBJ2-1; clone_size: .; d_call: TRBD2; v_call: TRBV4-3; cdr3_aa: CASSQGTSGYNEQFF; cdr3_nt: TGCGCCAGCAGCCAGGGGACTAGCGGTTACAATGAGCAGTTCTTC